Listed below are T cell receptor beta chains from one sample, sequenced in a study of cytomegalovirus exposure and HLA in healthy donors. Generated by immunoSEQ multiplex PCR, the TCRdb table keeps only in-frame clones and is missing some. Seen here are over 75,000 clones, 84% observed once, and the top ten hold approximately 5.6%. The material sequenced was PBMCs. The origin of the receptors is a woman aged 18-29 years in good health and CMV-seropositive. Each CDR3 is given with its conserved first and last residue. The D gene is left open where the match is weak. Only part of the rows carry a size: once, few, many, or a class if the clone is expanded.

CASSPRTGNTEAFF TGTGCCAGCAGCCCGAGGACAGGGAACACTGAAGCTTTCTTT 14 TRBD1 - TRBJ1-1 TRBV7-8
CASSDPGSYSYNEQFF TGTGCCAGCAGTGACCCTGGGAGCTACTCTTACAATGAGCAGTTCTTC 16 - once TRBJ2-1 TRBV2
CATSRKRAIAGGPYNEQFF TGTGCCACCAGCAGGAAGCGGGCTATAGCGGGGGGGCCCTACAATGAGCAGTTCTTC 19 TRBD2 once TRBJ2-1 TRBV15
CASRDIRRLRSSGNTIYF TGTGCCAGCAGGGATATCCGTAGACTGAGAAGCTCTGGAAACACCATATATTTT 18 - - TRBJ1-3 TRBV2
CASSYSPRVAETQYF TGTGCCAGCAGTTACTCGCCGAGGGTTGCAGAGACCCAGTACTTC 15 - - TRBJ2-5 TRBV6-5
CASSFSPGWTYEQYF TGTGCCAGCAGTTTTAGCCCAGGGTGGACGTACGAGCAGTACTTC 15 - few TRBJ2-7 TRBV6-5
CASSHHQQGSGELFF TGTGCCAGCAGCCACCACCAACAGGGATCCGGGGAGCTGTTTTTT 15 - - TRBJ2-2 TRBV7-9
CASSLTGTSGGADTQYF TGTGCCAGCAGCTTAACGGGGACTAGCGGGGGGGCAGATACGCAGTATTTT 17 TRBD2 - TRBJ2-3 TRBV5-6
CASSIVSGPYNEQFF TGCGCCAGCAGCATCGTTAGCGGACCCTACAATGAGCAGTTCTTC 15 - - TRBJ2-1 TRBV5-1
CASRQSGASNEKLFF TGTGCCAGTCGACAGTCCGGCGCGTCTAATGAAAAACTGTTTTTT 15 - - TRBJ1-4 TRBV5-6
CASSSQGNSPLHF TGTGCCAGCAGTTCCCAGGGGAATTCACCCCTCCACTTT 13 - - TRBJ1-6 TRBV27
CASSLRKKYTEAFF TGTGCCAGCAGCCTCAGGAAAAAGTACACTGAAGCTTTCTTT 14 - - TRBJ1-1 TRBV2
CASRSGTGGNEKLFF TGTGCCAGCAGGTCCGGGACAGGAGGCAATGAAAAACTGTTTTTT 15 TRBD1 - TRBJ1-4 TRBV6-5
CASSSEPGLARSYNEQFF TGTGCCAGCAGTTCCGAACCGGGACTAGCGCGATCCTACAATGAGCAGTTCTTC 18 TRBD2 - TRBJ2-1 TRBV27
CASSLDGTGVETQYF TGTGCCAGCAGCTTAGACGGGACAGGGGTTGAGACCCAGTACTTC 15 TRBD1 - TRBJ2-5 TRBV11-2
CASSPQGPLPPGEQFF TGTGCCAGCAGCCCACAGGGACCGCTCCCTCCCGGTGAGCAGTTCTTC 16 - once TRBJ2-1 TRBV7-8
CASSYSPGVETQYF TGTGCCAGCAGCTATTCCCCCGGGGTGGAGACCCAGTACTTC 14 - - TRBJ2-5 TRBV7-9
CASSRGLAGGPSTDTQYF TGTGCCAGCAGCCGAGGACTAGCGGGGGGGCCTAGCACAGATACGCAGTATTTT 18 TRBD2 few TRBJ2-3 TRBV13
CASSHRANYGYTF TGTGCCAGCAGCCACAGGGCCAACTATGGCTACACCTTC 13 - - TRBJ1-2 TRBV7-3
CASSFTAQTNYGYTF TGTGCCAGCAGTTTCACCGCACAGACTAACTATGGCTACACCTTC 15 - - TRBJ1-2 TRBV6-1
CASRLQGADTEAFF TGTGCCAGCCGACTACAGGGGGCCGACACTGAAGCTTTCTTT 14 TRBD1 - TRBJ1-1 TRBV6-5
CASRFRNTEAFF TGTGCCAGCAGGTTCAGGAACACTGAAGCTTTCTTT 12 - - TRBJ1-1 TRBV6-6
CASSEWGEDPKNIQYF TGTGCCAGCAGTGAATGGGGGGAGGACCCCAAAAACATTCAGTACTTC 16 - few TRBJ2-4 TRBV25-1
CASSQPTSGSLQETQYF TGCGCCAGCAGCCAACCAACTAGCGGGAGCCTTCAAGAGACCCAGTACTTC 17 TRBD2 - TRBJ2-5 TRBV4-1
CASSVAGTEYNQPQHF TGCGCCAGCAGCGTGGCCGGGACAGAATACAATCAGCCCCAGCATTTT 16 TRBD1 - TRBJ1-5 TRBV5-1
CATSRGRTGGLWNTIYF TGTGCCACCAGCAGGGGCCGGACAGGGGGTCTTTGGAACACCATATATTTT 17 TRBD1 - TRBJ1-3 TRBV15
CASSLERGTEIEQYF TGTGCCAGCAGCTTAGAGCGGGGGACGGAAATCGAGCAGTACTTC 15 TRBD2 - TRBJ2-7 TRBV7-8
CSVEAPYMNTEAFF TGCAGCGTTGAAGCCCCGTACATGAACACTGAAGCTTTCTTT 14 - - TRBJ1-1 TRBV29-1
CASRSRTSGVDTDTQYF TGTGCCAGTAGGTCTAGGACTAGCGGAGTAGACACAGATACGCAGTATTTT 17 TRBD2 - TRBJ2-3 TRBV19
CASRRLAGDTGELFF TGCGCCAGCAGACGACTAGCGGGAGACACCGGGGAGCTGTTTTTT 15 TRBD2 - TRBJ2-2 TRBV4-1
CASSFRGTHNEQFF TGTGCCAGCAGTTTCAGAGGGACACACAATGAGCAGTTCTTC 14 - many TRBJ2-1 TRBV6-5
CASSLGPSGGEQFF TGCGCCAGCAGCTTGGGCCCTAGCGGGGGTGAGCAGTTCTTC 14 TRBD2 - TRBJ2-1 TRBV5-1
CASSPGLGGIEQYF TGTGCCAGCAGCCCGGGACTAGGAGGGATCGAGCAGTACTTC 14 TRBD2 - TRBJ2-7 TRBV13
CASSYTVGRGEAFF TGTGCCAGCAGTTATACGGTGGGGAGGGGGGAAGCTTTCTTT 14 - - TRBJ1-1 TRBV6-5
CASSQEPSSYNEQFF TGCGCCAGCAGCCAAGAACCTAGCTCCTACAATGAGCAGTTCTTC 15 - - TRBJ2-1 TRBV4-1
CASSRSGTGGFF TGTGCCAGCAGCCGATCCGGGACAGGGGGGTTCTTC 12 TRBD1 - TRBJ2-1 TRBV5-6
CASSEAPTGSAYEQYF TGTGCCAGCAGTGAAGCGCCGACAGGTTCAGCCTACGAGCAGTACTTC 16 - - TRBJ2-7 TRBV6-1
CAIKSGFVSESSYEQYF TGTGCCATCAAGAGCGGGTTCGTATCTGAAAGCTCCTACGAGCAGTACTTC 17 - - TRBJ2-7 TRBV10-3
CASSQLGLAGPVEQFF TGCGCCAGCAGCCAACTTGGACTAGCGGGTCCCGTTGAGCAGTTCTTC 16 TRBD2 - TRBJ2-1 TRBV4-1
CASSVVAGEETQYF TGTGCCAGCAGTGTTGTGGCAGGGGAAGAGACCCAGTACTTC 14 - - TRBJ2-5 TRBV6-1
CASSLGNEQFF TGTGCCAGCAGTCTAGGCAATGAGCAGTTCTTC 11 - - TRBJ2-1 TRBV6-6
CASSPAGGYNEQFF TGCGCCAGCAGCCCGGCCGGGGGGTACAATGAGCAGTTCTTC 14 TRBD2 - TRBJ2-1 TRBV5-1
CATSRDHTGNSPLHF TGTGCCACCAGCAGAGATCACACAGGCAATTCACCCCTCCACTTT 15 - - TRBJ1-6 TRBV15
CASSPRTTNTEAFF TGTGCCAGCAGCCCCAGGACAACGAACACTGAAGCTTTCTTT 14 - - TRBJ1-1 TRBV7-9